This is a list of T cell receptor beta chains from one sample in a study of CD4 T cells in relation to SARS-CoV-2 and coronaviruses. These receptors' antigens are unknown. Clones were read by immunoSEQ multiplex PCR, and TCRdb kept only the in-frame ones, dropping some. The sample consists of tens of thousands of clones, 60% to 85% of them appearing once. The material sequenced was CD4+ T cells from PBMCs, cultured in vitro. All receptors come from a human donor in good health. Each CDR3 is given with its conserved first and last residue. A D gene is named only where the DNA matches it firmly. Not all rows give a size; the values are once, few, many and, for expanded clones, a class.

V,size,J,D,CDR3,DNA
TRBV2,.,TRBJ1-1,TRBD1,CATGTGMAEAFF,TGTGCCACCGGGACAGGGATGGCTGAAGCTTTCTTT
TRBV28,.,TRBJ1-2,TRBD1,CASTSQGAGYGYTF,TGTGCCAGCACTTCACAGGGGGCGGGGTATGGCTACACCTTC
TRBV30,.,TRBJ1-2,.,CAWSVPGTLDGYTF,TGTGCCTGGAGTGTCCCAGGGACCCTTGATGGCTACACCTTC
TRBV7-2,once,TRBJ2-7,.,CASSWASDSYEQYF,TGTGCCAGCAGCTGGGCTTCCGACTCCTACGAGCAGTACTTC
TRBV6-6,.,TRBJ2-7,TRBD2,CASSYRAGEAYEQYF,TGTGCCAGCAGTTACCGAGCGGGAGAGGCCTACGAGCAGTACTTC
TRBV7-6,.,TRBJ1-1,.,CASSLGSGGNTEAFF,TGTGCCAGCAGCTTAGGAAGCGGAGGGAACACTGAAGCTTTCTTT
TRBV10-3,.,TRBJ1-5,TRBD1,CATQDRAANQPQHF,TGTGCCACCCAAGACAGGGCCGCAAATCAGCCCCAGCATTTT
TRBV19,.,TRBJ2-2,.,CASVQGNPNTGELFF,TGTGCCAGTGTACAGGGAAACCCGAACACCGGGGAGCTGTTTTTT
TRBV6-5,.,TRBJ2-1,.,CASTTLYGSYNEQFF,TGTGCCAGCACTACCCTCTACGGGAGCTACAATGAGCAGTTCTTC
TRBV24-1,.,TRBJ2-3,.,CATSDPGDGSTDTQYF,TGTGCCACCAGTGATCCCGGGGACGGCTCCACAGATACGCAGTATTTT
TRBV30,.,TRBJ2-1,.,CAWDGGGNEQFF,TGTGCCTGGGACGGTGGGGGCAATGAGCAGTTCTTC
TRBV19,.,TRBJ2-3,.,CASSLNRGDTQYF,TGTGCCAGTAGCCTCAATCGAGGGGATACGCAGTATTTT
TRBV5-6,.,TRBJ2-3,.,CASSLGSKDTQYF,TGTGCCAGCAGCTTGGGGTCTAAAGATACGCAGTATTTT
TRBV6-6,few,TRBJ2-7,.,CASSPKGLLMGEQYF,TGTGCCAGCAGTCCGAAGGGTTTGTTAATGGGCGAGCAGTACTTC
TRBV5-1,.,TRBJ1-1,.,CASSHRDTEAFF,TGCGCCAGCAGCCACCGAGACACTGAAGCTTTCTTT
TRBV7-9,few,TRBJ2-1,TRBD2,CASSLPGLAVHNEQFF,TGTGCCAGCAGCCTCCCGGGACTAGCGGTGCACAATGAGCAGTTCTTC
TRBV5-1,.,TRBJ2-3,TRBD2,CASSMTSGHNTDTQYF,TGCGCCAGCAGCATGACTAGCGGCCACAACACAGATACGCAGTATTTT
TRBV11-2,.,TRBJ2-1,TRBD2,CASSLVRGLAGYNEQFF,TGTGCCAGCAGCTTAGTACGGGGACTAGCGGGATATAATGAGCAGTTCTTC
TRBV7-2,few,TRBJ1-3,.,CASSKTGAFPGNTIYF,TGTGCCAGCAGCAAAACAGGAGCTTTCCCTGGAAACACCATATATTTT
TRBV7-9,.,TRBJ2-5,.,CASSPPEEWRETQYF,TGTGCCAGCAGCCCGCCGGAAGAGTGGAGAGAGACCCAGTACTTC
TRBV18,.,TRBJ2-2,.,CASSPRQLGNTGELFF,TGTGCCAGCTCACCACGTCAGCTAGGGAACACCGGGGAGCTGTTTTTT
TRBV7-2,.,TRBJ1-1,TRBD1,CASSLALGTANTEAFF,TGTGCCAGCAGCTTAGCCCTCGGGACAGCGAACACTGAAGCTTTCTTT